The 20 T cell receptor beta chains reported below all come from one sample, sequenced in a study of T cells in Graves' hyperthyroidism and ophthalmopathy. Amplified regions were TCR beta CDR3 sequences from RNA transcripts. HTBI primers were employed in a first-round RT-PCR of the TCR CDR3. From the multiplex PCR reads, TCRdb called clonotypes with MiXCR, one entry per CDR3 protein. Of about 400,000 distinct CDR3 sequences in the sample, approximately 15% are singletons; the top ten hold roughly 13%. What was sequenced was blood. These TCRs come from a woman aged 18-29 years with Graves' hyperthyroidism.

This clonotype was seen a handful of times. This chain uses TRBV12-3 or TRBV12-4 with TRBJ1-1, with 7 bases that match TRBD1. The junction had 4 bases not matched to a gene; V was cut back by 3 bases and J by 0 bases. The CDR3 is 15 amino acids. DNA for the CDR3: TGTGCCAGCAGTTTTAAACAGGGGATGAACACTGAAGCTTTCTTT. Its protein is CASSFKQGMNTEAFF.

This clonotype has ten or more counts. The V gene is TRBV12-3 or TRBV12-4, the J gene TRBJ1-2; D might be TRBD1 (6 bases). The germline V and J ends were trimmed by 5 bases and 8 bases, with 9 bases remaining between them. This CDR3 has 11 amino acids. The CDR3: CASSGQGGYTF. CDR3 bases: TGTGCCAGCAGTGGGCAGGGGGGCTACACCTTC.

V gene TRBV10-2 combines with J gene TRBJ1-4; a weak D match, TRBD1 (5 bases). Germline assignment: CDR1 WSHSY and CDR2 SAAADI. The V and J ends lost 6 bases and 3 bases respectively, with 11 bases between them. CDR3 length: 14 amino acids. The CDR3 region is CASRSGTANEKLFF. As DNA, the CDR3 is TGCGCCAGCAGGTCCGGGACGGCTAATGAAAAACTGTTTTTT.

The J gene is TRBJ2-3, the V gene TRBV20-1, with 9 bases identical to TRBD2. Germline CDR1 DFQATT, CDR2 SNEGSKA (reference sequence). The CDR3 length is 16 residues. V was clipped by 0 bases and J by 3 bases; unmatched bases: 7. The CDR3 spells CSARDLLAGSTDTQYF. CDR3 in DNA: TGCAGTGCTAGAGATCTCCTAGCGGGAAGTACAGATACGCAGTATTTT.

The sample holds many counts of this clonotype. The chain couples TRBV24-1 to TRBJ1-1; D might be TRBD1 (6 bases). Trimming shortened V by 2 bases and J by 8 bases, and 14 bases separated the two germline ends. The V gene's germline CDR1 is KGHDR and CDR2 SFDVKD. CDR3 length equals 14 residues. CDR3 DNA sequence: TGTGCCACCAGTGATTCAAGGACAGCCAAAGAAGCTTTCTTT. It is translated as CATSDSRTAKEAFF.

The sample holds a few counts of this clonotype. The V gene is TRBV20-1, the J gene TRBJ1-3; no clear D gene. The V end was cut by 0 bases, the J end by 0 bases, with 12 bases between. Germline CDR1 reads DFQATT; CDR2 reads SNEGSKA (reference sequence). This CDR3 spans 16 amino acids. The DNA of the CDR3 is TGCAGTGCTAGAGATTATCGACATCGCTCTGGAAACACCATATATTTT. Translating it yields CSARDYRHRSGNTIYF.

This clonotype was observed a few times. The V gene is TRBV15, the J gene TRBJ1-4, with D possibly matching TRBD1 (5 bases). This CDR3 has 15 residues. Germline values: CDR1 LNHNV, CDR2 YYDKDF (reference sequence). V shed 5 bases and J shed 2 bases, with 12 bases lying between them. CDR3 DNA: TGTGCCACCAGCTTTAACGGGGGTACTAATGAAAAACTGTTTTTT. Its translation is CATSFNGGTNEKLFF.

In its sample, this clonotype was seen many times. V gene TRBV6-1 combines with J gene TRBJ2-7; maybe TRBD1 (5 bases). The germline V gene encodes CDR1 MNHNS and CDR2 SASEGT. The CDR3 extends over 14 amino acids. Trimming stripped 5 bases from V and 0 bases from J, with 11 bases between. The CDR3 spells CASSPDIRSYEQYF. The CDR3 region has the DNA TGTGCCAGCAGTCCGGACATACGCTCCTACGAGCAGTACTTC.

This chain joins TRBV6-6 and TRBJ2-1; the match to TRBD2 covers 10 bases. CDR3 length equals 18 residues. Germline CDR1 reads MNHNY; CDR2 reads SVGAGI (reference sequence). The J segment lost 10 bases and the V segment lost 0 bases, leaving 15 bases of the junction unmatched. The CDR3 here is CASSYSTWGASGSWEQFF. The CDR3, as DNA: TGTGCCAGCAGTTACTCGACTTGGGGAGCTAGCGGGAGTTGGGAGCAGTTCTTC.

The chain carries TRBV19 and TRBJ1-2; TRBD1 is a possible D gene (5 bases). This CDR3 contains 16 residues. The V gene lost 5 bases and the J gene lost 5 bases, with 21 bases spanning the gap. Germline CDR1 and CDR2: LNHDA and SQIVND (reference sequence). CDR3 sequence (DNA): TGTGCCAGTAGTCGCCCCAGGGACCCTTCCGGGTATGGCTACACCTTC. It encodes CASSRPRDPSGYGYTF.

The chain carries TRBV27 and TRBJ1-2, with 7 nucleotides matching TRBD1. Germline V CDR1 and CDR2: MNHEY, SMNVEV (reference sequence). The CDR3 has 15 residues. J lost 4 bases, V lost 4 bases, and 9 bases had no gene match. CDR3 DNA: TGTGCCAGCAGTTCACAGGGGCCAACGGCCTATGGCTACACCTTC. Amino acid sequence: CASSSQGPTAYGYTF.

This clonotype was recorded a few times. The chain carries TRBV20-1 and TRBJ2-2, with D possibly TRBD2 on 5 matching bases. With 1 base removed from V and 1 base from J, the gap between germline ends came to 16 bases. This CDR3 has 17 residues. Germline V gives CDR1 DFQATT, CDR2 SNEGSKA (reference sequence). The DNA for the CDR3 is TGCAGTGCTAGAGGATTGGTAGCGAGCCAGAACACCGGGGAGCTGTTTTTT. As protein: CSARGLVASQNTGELFF.

This clonotype was detected a few times. The V and J genes are TRBV24-1 and TRBJ2-3; D gene ambiguous. The germline gives CDR1 KGHDR, CDR2 SFDVKD. The CDR3 spans 13 residues. V lost 1 base and J 6 bases, leaving 7 bases between the germline ends. CDR3 loop: CATSDFSGDTQYF. The CDR3, as DNA: TGTGCCACCAGTGATTTTTCCGGGGATACGCAGTATTTT.

In its sample, this clonotype was seen many times. The rearrangement links TRBV3-1 to TRBJ2-3, with 12 bases matching TRBD2. Trimming removed 3 bases from V and 6 bases from J; junction bases left unmatched: 7. Germline V gives CDR1 LGHDT, CDR2 YNNKEL (reference sequence). This CDR3 region has 16 residues. CDR3 amino acids: CASSHPTSGSEDTQYF. CDR3 in DNA: TGTGCCAGCAGCCATCCGACTAGCGGGAGTGAGGATACGCAGTATTTT.

This clonotype has more than one count but fewer than ten. J is TRBJ2-7 and V is TRBV4-3; possible D gene TRBD2, 6 bases. The CDR3 runs to 16 residues. CDR1 and CDR2 (germline): LGHNA, YSLEER. Trimming pared 0 bases from V and 4 bases from J, leaving 16 bases between. The CDR3 sequence is CASSQEAADGGYEQYF. The CDR3 coding sequence is TGCGCCAGCAGCCAAGAAGCGGCAGATGGAGGGTACGAGCAGTACTTC.

This clonotype was counted between two and nine times. The rearrangement joins TRBV4-1 to TRBJ1-1, with D unresolved. Trimming stripped 0 bases from V and 5 bases from J, with 4 bases between. Germline loops: CDR1 MGHRA, CDR2 YSYEKL. The CDR3 spans 12 residues. The DNA of the CDR3 is TGCGCCAGCAGCCAAGAAGAGACTGAAGCTTTCTTT. This gives the protein CASSQEETEAFF.

This clonotype was counted many times. V gene TRBV11-2 combines with J gene TRBJ1-2; D not certain. V lost 5 bases to trimming and J lost 5 bases, with 21 bases between them. The germline V gene has CDR1 SGHAT and CDR2 FQNNGV. This CDR3 spans 16 amino acids. The CDR3 DNA reads TGTGCCAGCAGCCAACGGCCAGGAAGCCGAACTTATGGCTACACCTTC. Its protein is CASSQRPGSRTYGYTF. Together with reference TRBV11-2 and TRBJ1-2, the CDR3 gives the full variable domain: EAGVAQSPRYKIIEKRQSVAFWCNPISGHATLYWYQQILGQGPKLLIQFQNNGVVDDSQLPKDRFSAERLKGVDSTLKIQPAKLEDSAVYLCASSQRPGSRTYGYTFGSGTRLTVV.

The table lists this clonotype with many counts. This chain connects TRBV28 to TRBJ1-2; D remains ambiguous. Per germline, CDR1 MDHEN and CDR2 SYDVKM. The CDR3 has 20 residues. V gave up 5 bases and J gave up 3 bases, with 31 bases separating them. The CDR3 protein is CASSTVRRTRPPRDYYGYTF. CDR3 nucleotide sequence: TGTGCCAGCAGTACCGTACGGAGAACCAGACCCCCCCGCGACTACTATGGCTACACCTTC.

This chain joins TRBV19 and TRBJ2-7; D call uncertain. This CDR3 is built from 14 residues. V lost 3 bases and J lost 0, with 9 bases in between. CDR1 and CDR2 (germline): LNHDA, SQIVND (reference sequence). The CDR3 loop reads CASSIQVSSYEQYF. In DNA form, the CDR3 reads TGTGCCAGTAGTATTCAAGTGAGCTCCTACGAGCAGTACTTC.

This clonotype was recorded many times. The V and J genes are TRBV6-2 or TRBV6-3 and TRBJ1-1; D gene uncertain. Trimming stripped 2 bases from V and 9 bases from J, with 13 bases between. The CDR3 totals 13 residues. Germline values: CDR1 MNHEY, CDR2 SVGEGT. The CDR3 sequence is CASSYPSGYQAFF. The CDR3 coding sequence is TGTGCCAGCAGTTACCCCTCGGGGTACCAAGCTTTCTTT.